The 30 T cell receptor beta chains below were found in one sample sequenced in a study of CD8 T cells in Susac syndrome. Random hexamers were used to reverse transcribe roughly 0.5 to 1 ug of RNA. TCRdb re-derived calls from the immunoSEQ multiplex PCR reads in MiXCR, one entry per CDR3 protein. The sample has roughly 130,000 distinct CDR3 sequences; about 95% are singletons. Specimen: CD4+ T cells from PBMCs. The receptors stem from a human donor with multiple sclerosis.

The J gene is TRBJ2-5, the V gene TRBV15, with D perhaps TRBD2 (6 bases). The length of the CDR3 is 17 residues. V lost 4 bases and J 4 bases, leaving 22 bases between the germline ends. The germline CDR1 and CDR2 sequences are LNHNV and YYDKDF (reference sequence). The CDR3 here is CATSNPPEGPVGETQYF. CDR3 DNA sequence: TGTGCCACCAGCAACCCCCCGGAGGGCCCGGTTGGAGAGACCCAGTACTTC.

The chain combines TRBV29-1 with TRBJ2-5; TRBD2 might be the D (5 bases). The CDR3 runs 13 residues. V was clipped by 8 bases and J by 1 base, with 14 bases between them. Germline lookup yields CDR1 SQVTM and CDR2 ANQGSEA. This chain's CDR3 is CSSSGTTQETQYF. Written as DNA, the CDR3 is TGCAGCTCCAGCGGTACCACCCAAGAGACCCAGTACTTC.

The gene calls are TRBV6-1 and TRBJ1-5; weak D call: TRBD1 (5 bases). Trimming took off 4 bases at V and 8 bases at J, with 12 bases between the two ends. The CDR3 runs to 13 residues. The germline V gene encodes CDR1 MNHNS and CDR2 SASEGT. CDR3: CASSAYRSKPQHF. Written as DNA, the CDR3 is TGTGCCAGCAGTGCGTACAGGTCCAAGCCCCAGCATTTT.

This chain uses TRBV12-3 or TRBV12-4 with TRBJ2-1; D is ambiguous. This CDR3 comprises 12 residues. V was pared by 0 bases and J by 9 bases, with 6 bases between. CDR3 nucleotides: TGTGCCAGCAGTTTAGCGCCGGGTGAGCAGTTCTTC. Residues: CASSLAPGEQFF.

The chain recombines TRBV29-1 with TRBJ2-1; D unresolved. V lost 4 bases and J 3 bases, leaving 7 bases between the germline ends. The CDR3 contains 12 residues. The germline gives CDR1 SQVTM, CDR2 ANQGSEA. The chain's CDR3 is CSVGGNYNEQFF. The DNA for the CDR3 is TGCAGCGTTGGCGGAAACTACAATGAGCAGTTCTTC.

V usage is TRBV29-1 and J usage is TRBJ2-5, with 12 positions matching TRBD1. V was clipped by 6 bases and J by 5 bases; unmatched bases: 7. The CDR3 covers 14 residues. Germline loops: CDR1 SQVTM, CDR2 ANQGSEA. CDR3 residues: CSVLPGQGAETQYF. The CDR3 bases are TGCAGCGTCTTACCGGGACAGGGGGCTGAGACCCAGTACTTC.

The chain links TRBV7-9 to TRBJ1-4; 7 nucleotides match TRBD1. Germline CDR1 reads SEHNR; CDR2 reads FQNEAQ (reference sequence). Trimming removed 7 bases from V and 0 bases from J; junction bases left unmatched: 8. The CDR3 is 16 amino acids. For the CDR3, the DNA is TGTGCCAGCAAGCGGGACAGAAGACCAACTAATGAAAAACTGTTTTTT. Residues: CASKRDRRPTNEKLFF.

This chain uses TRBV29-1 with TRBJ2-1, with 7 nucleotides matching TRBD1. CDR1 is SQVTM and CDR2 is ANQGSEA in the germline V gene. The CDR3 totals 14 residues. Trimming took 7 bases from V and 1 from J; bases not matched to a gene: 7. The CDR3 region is CSADRDGSYNEQFF. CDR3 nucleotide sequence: TGCAGCGCTGACAGGGATGGGTCCTACAATGAGCAGTTCTTC.

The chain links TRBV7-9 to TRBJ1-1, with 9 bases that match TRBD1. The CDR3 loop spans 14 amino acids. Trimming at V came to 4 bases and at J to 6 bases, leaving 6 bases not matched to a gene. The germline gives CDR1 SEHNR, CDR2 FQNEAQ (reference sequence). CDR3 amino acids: CASSSQGAGAEAFF. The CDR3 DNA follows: TGTGCCAGCAGCTCACAGGGGGCAGGCGCTGAAGCTTTCTTT.

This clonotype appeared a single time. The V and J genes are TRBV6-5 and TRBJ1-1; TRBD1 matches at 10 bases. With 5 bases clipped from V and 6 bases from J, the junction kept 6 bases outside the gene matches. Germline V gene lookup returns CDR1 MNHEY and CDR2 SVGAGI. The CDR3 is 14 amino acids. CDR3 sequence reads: CASSPTGGMAEAFF. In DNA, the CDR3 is TGTGCCAGCAGTCCGACAGGGGGCATGGCTGAAGCTTTCTTT.

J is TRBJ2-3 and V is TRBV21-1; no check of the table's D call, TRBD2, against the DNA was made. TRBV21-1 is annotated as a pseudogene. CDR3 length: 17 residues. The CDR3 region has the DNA TGTGCCAGCAGCAAAGTGGAGGGCGGGGAGAGCACAGATACGCAGTATTTT. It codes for CASSKVEGGESTDTQYF.

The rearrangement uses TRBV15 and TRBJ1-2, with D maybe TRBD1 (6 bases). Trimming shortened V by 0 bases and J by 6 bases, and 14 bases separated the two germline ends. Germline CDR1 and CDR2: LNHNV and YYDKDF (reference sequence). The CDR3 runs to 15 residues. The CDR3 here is CATSRDRGGWNGYTF. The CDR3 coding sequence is TGTGCCACCAGCAGAGATCGGGGGGGCTGGAATGGCTACACCTTC.

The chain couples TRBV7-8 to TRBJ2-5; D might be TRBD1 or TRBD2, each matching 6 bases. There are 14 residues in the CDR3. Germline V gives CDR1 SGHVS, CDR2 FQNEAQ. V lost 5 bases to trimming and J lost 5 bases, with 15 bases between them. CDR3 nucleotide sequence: TGTGCCAGCAGCCCTCTAGGGGGGCGGGAGACCCAGTACTTC. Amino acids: CASSPLGGRETQYF.

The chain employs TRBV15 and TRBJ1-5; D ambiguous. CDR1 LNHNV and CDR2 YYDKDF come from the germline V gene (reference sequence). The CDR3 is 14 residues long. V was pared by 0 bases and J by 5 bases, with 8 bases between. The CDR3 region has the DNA TGTGCCACCAGCAGAGATCAGGTTTATCAGCCCCAGCATTTT. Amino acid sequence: CATSRDQVYQPQHF. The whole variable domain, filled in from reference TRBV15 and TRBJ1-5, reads DAMVIQNPRYQVTQFGKPVTLSCSQTLNHNVMYWYQQKSSQAPKLLFHYYDKDFNNEADTPDNFQSRRPNTSFCFLDIRSPGLGDTAMYLCATSRDQVYQPQHFGDGTRLSIL.

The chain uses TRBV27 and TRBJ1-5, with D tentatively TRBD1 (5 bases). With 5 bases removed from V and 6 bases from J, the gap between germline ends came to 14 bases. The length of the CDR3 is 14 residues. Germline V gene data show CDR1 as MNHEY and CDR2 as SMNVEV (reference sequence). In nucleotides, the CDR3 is TGTGCCAGCAGTCCCCGGGACGTCGTTCAGCCCCAGCATTTT. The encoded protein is CASSPRDVVQPQHF.

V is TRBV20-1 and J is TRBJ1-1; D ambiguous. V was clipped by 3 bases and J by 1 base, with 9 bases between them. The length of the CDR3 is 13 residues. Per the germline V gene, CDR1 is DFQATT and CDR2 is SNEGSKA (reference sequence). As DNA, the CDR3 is TGCAGTGCTAGGAACCCAGGGAACACTGAAGCTTTCTTT. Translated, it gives CSARNPGNTEAFF.

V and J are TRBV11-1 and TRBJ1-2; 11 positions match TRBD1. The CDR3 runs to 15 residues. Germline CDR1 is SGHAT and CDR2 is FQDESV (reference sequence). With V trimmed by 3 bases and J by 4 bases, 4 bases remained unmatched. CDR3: CASSLGQGESYGYTF. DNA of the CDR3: TGTGCCAGCAGCTTGGGACAGGGGGAAAGCTATGGCTACACCTTC.

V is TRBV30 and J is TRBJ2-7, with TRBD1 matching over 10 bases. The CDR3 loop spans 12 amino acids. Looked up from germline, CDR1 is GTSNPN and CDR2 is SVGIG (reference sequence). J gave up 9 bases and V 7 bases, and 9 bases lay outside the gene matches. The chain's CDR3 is CASGTGDLGQYF. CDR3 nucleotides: TGTGCCTCCGGGACAGGGGACCTCGGGCAGTACTTC. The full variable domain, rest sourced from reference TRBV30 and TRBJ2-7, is SQTIHQWPATLVQPVGSPLSLECTVEGTSNPNLYWYRQAAGRGLQLLFYSVGIGQISSEVPQNLSASRPQDRQFILSSKKLLLSDSGFYLCASGTGDLGQYFGPGTRLTVT.

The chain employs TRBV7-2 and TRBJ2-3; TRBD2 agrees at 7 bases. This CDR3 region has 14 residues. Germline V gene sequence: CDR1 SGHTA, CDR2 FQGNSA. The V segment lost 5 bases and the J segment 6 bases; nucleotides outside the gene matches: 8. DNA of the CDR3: TGTGCCAGCAGCCGCTCCGGGACTACGGATACGCAGTATTTT. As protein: CASSRSGTTDTQYF.

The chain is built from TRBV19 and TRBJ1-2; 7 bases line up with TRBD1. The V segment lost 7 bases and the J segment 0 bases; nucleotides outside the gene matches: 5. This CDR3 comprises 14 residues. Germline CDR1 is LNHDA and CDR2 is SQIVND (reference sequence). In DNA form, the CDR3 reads TGTGCCAGTACCAGGACAGGAGCTAACTATGGCTACACCTTC. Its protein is CASTRTGANYGYTF.

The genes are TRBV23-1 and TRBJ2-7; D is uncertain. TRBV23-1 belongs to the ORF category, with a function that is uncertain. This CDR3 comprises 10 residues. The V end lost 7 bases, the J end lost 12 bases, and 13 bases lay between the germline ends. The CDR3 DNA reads TGCGCCAGCAACCGGGCGGAATCGTACTTC. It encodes CASNRAESYF.

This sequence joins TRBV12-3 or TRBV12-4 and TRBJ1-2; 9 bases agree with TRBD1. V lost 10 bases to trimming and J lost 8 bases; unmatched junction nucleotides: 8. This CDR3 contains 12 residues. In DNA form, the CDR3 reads TGTGCCAACTCCCGGGACAGGGTGGGCTACACCTTC. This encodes CANSRDRVGYTF.

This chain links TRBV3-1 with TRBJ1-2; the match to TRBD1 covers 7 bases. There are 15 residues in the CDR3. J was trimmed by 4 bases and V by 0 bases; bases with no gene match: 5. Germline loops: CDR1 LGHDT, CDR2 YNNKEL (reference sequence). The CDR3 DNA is TGTGCCAGCAGCCAAGATCGCACAGGGGCCTATGGCTACACCTTC. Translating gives CASSQDRTGAYGYTF.

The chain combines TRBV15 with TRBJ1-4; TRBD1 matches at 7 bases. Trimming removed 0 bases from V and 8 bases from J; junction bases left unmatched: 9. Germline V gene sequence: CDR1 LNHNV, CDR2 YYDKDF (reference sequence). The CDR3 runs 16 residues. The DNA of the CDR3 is TGTGCCACCAGCAGAGATCAGAGGGCACAGGGGGAAAAACTGTTTTTT. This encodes CATSRDQRAQGEKLFF.

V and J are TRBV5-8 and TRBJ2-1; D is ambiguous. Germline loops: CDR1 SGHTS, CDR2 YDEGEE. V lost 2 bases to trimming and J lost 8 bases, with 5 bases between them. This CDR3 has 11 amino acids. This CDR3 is CASSFFDEQFF. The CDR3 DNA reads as TGTGCCAGCAGCTTTTTCGATGAGCAGTTCTTC.

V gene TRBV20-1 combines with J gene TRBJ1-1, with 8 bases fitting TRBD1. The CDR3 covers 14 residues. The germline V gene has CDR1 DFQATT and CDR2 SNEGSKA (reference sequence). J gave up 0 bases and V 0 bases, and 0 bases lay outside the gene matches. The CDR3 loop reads CSAREGQVNTEAFF. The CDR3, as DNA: TGCAGTGCTAGAGAGGGACAGGTGAACACTGAAGCTTTCTTT.

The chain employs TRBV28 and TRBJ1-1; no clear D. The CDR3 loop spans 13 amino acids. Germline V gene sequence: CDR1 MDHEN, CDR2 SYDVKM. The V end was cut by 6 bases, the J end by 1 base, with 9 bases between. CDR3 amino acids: CASRRPGNTEAFF. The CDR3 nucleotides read TGTGCCAGCAGGCGACCTGGGAACACTGAAGCTTTCTTT.

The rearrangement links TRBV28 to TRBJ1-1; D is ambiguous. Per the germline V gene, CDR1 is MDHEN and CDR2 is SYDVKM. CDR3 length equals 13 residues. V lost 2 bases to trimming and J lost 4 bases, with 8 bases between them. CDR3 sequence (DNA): TGTGCCAGCAGTTTAACGGGAGCCACTGAAGCTTTCTTT. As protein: CASSLTGATEAFF.

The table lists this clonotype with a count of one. DNA for the CDR3: TGCGCCAGCAGCTTGGGGGGAACTAGGGCCAACGTCCTGACTTTC. Translating gives CASSLGGTRANVLTF. The chain joins TRBV5-1 to TRBJ2-6; D gene uncertain. The CDR3 is 15 residues long. Trimming pared 0 bases from V and 5 bases from J, leaving 9 bases between. In germline, CDR1 is SGHRS, CDR2 YFSETQ.

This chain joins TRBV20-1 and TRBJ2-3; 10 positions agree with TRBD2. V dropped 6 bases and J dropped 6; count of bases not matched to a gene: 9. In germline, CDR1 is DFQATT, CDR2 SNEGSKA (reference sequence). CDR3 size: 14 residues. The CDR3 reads CSAPGASGGDTQYF. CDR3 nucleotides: TGCAGTGCACCAGGGGCTAGCGGGGGTGATACGCAGTATTTT.